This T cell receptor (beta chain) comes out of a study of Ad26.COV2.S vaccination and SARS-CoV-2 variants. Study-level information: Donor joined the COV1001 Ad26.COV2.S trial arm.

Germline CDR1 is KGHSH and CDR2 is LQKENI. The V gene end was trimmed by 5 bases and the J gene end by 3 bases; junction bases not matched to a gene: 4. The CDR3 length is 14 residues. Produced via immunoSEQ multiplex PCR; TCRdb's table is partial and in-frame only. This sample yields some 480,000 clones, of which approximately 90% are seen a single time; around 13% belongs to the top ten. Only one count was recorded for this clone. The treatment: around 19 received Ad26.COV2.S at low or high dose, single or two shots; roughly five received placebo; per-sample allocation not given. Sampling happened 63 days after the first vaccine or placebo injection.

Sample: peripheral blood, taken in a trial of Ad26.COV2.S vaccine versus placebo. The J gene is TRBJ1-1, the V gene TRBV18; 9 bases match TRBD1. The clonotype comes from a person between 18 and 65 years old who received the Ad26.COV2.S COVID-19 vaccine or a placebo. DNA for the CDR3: TGTGCCAGCTCAGGACAGGGGCGGGACACTGAAGCTTTCTTT. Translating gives CASSGQGRDTEAFF.